This record looks at one TCR beta chain sequence and its context. Generated by immunoSEQ multiplex PCR, the TCRdb table keeps only in-frame clones and is missing some. The repertoire holds roughly 330,000 clones, with roughly 86% as singletons. This sample is part of a study of blood T cell repertoires in COVID-19. This receptor was obtained from a woman in her twenties or thirties who had recovered from COVID-19. Material for sequencing was PBMCs or T cells enriched from blood (not recorded which).

CDR3 DNA sequence: TGTGCCAGCAGCCCCTTAAATTTGAGGGACAATGAGCAGTTCTTC. Encoded protein: CASSPLNLRDNEQFF. J is TRBJ2-1 and V is TRBV5-6, with D perhaps matching TRBD2 (5 bases). V was pared by 4 bases and J by 5 bases, with 16 bases between. CDR1 and CDR2 from the germline V gene are SGHDT and YYEEEE. This CDR3 contains 15 residues.